Following are 3 T cell receptor beta chains from one sample sequenced in a study of blood T cell repertoires in COVID-19. Here immunoSEQ multiplex PCR was the method, and the copy in TCRdb shows in-frame clones only, minus some. This sample has some 270,000 clones, with roughly 86% found just once. Sequenced sample: peripheral blood. The receptors come from a man between 40 and 49 years old with active or convalescent COVID-19.

The chain joins TRBV2 to TRBJ2-7; D is possibly TRBD2 (6 bases). Per the germline V gene, CDR1 is SNHLY and CDR2 is FYNNEI. The CDR3 totals 13 residues. The ends were cut back, 7 bases at V and 9 bases at J, with 19 bases in the middle. In nucleotides, the CDR3 is TGTGCCAGCAAGGAGGGGTACGCAGACGGGCAGTACTTC. Amino acid sequence: CASKEGYADGQYF. The full variable domain, rest sourced from reference TRBV2 and TRBJ2-7, is EPEVTQTPSHQVTQMGQEVILRCVPISNHLYFYWYRQILGQKVEFLVSFYNNEISEKSEIFDDQFSVERPDGSNFTLKIRSTKLEDSAMYFCASKEGYADGQYFGPGTRLTVT.

This clone has only one observation. The chain joins TRBV3-1 (or the pseudogene TRBV3-2) to TRBJ1-1, with 8 bases identical to TRBD1. The CDR3 is 14 residues long. Germline values: CDR1 LGHDT, CDR2 YNNKEL (reference sequence). J lost 4 bases, V lost 4 bases, and 5 bases had no gene match. CDR3 sequence: CASSRGQGSTEAFF. CDR3 nucleotide sequence: TGTGCCAGCAGCCGTGGACAGGGTAGCACTGAAGCTTTCTTT.

The genes are TRBV2 and TRBJ1-5; D is uncertain. The CDR3 has 15 residues. The germline CDR1 and CDR2 sequences are SNHLY and FYNNEI. The ends were cut back, 5 bases at V and 2 bases at J, with 13 bases in the middle. In DNA form, the CDR3 reads TGTGCCAGCAGTCTACGTATACTGGGCAATCAGCCCCAGCATTTT. Amino acids: CASSLRILGNQPQHF.